This entry lists 9 T cell receptor beta chains sequenced from one sample in a study of shared clonotypes between healthy human individuals. The assay was immunoSEQ multiplex PCR, and TCRdb's table has in-frame clones only and misses some. The sample carries about 1 million clones, 70% to 80% recorded once. The sample consisted of memory CD4+ T cells sorted from blood. This sample's subset: CD45RA-negative fraction. The receptors were gathered from a man younger than 35 in good health.

The CDR3 region is CASSYEAFEQFF. CDR3 DNA sequence: TGTGCCAGCTCATATGAGGCCTTTGAGCAGTTCTTC. V gene TRBV18 combines with J gene TRBJ2-1; D gene unclear. The germline V gene encodes CDR1 KGHSH and CDR2 LQKENI. Trimming took off 5 bases at V and 9 bases at J, with 11 bases between the two ends. The CDR3 is 12 amino acids.

As for this clone: The same CDR3 can be traced to other DNA sequences in this sample. The V and J genes are TRBV19 and TRBJ2-7, with a possible D match to TRBD1 (6 bases). This CDR3 region has 13 residues. Per germline, CDR1 LNHDA and CDR2 SQIVND (reference sequence). The V gene lost 6 bases and the J gene lost 2 bases, with 11 bases spanning the gap. CDR3 sequence reads: CASSLQGTYEQYF. The CDR3 nucleotides are TGTGCCAGTAGCTTACAGGGTACCTACGAGCAGTACTTC.

Turning to this clone: Other DNA sequences in the sample encode the same CDR3. The rearrangement joins TRBV30 to TRBJ1-2; D is ambiguous. Between the trimmed V and J ends, which lost 0 bases and 2 bases, there was a span of 10 bases. CDR1 is GTSNPN and CDR2 is SVGIG in the germline V gene (reference sequence). CDR3 length equals 14 residues. CDR3 residues: CAWSVPRRNYGYTF. CDR3 bases: TGTGCCTGGAGTGTACCCAGGCGCAACTATGGCTACACCTTC.

This clone was observed once. The rearrangement joins TRBV27 to TRBJ1-2, with 8 nucleotides matching TRBD1. The CDR3 consists of 15 residues. V lost 5 bases, J lost 5 bases, and 10 bases stayed unmatched. CDR1 is MNHEY and CDR2 is SMNVEV in the germline V gene (reference sequence). The CDR3 DNA is TGTGCCAGCAGTCCAGGGGGCGCCCAGGGGTATGGCTACACCTTC. It translates to CASSPGGAQGYGYTF.

This chain links TRBV6-6 with TRBJ1-5; 7 bases are a match to TRBD1. Germline values: CDR1 MNHNY, CDR2 SVGAGI (reference sequence). V shed 5 bases and J 4 bases; nucleotides not matched to a gene: 8. The CDR3 is made up of 15 amino acids. The CDR3 DNA sequence: TGTGCCAGCAGTACACAGGGGAGAGGGAATCAGCCCCAGCATTTT. It encodes CASSTQGRGNQPQHF.

The rearrangement joins TRBV5-6 to TRBJ2-7; 8 bases align to TRBD2. This CDR3 is built from 15 residues. Trimming at V came to 4 bases and at J to 3 bases, leaving 9 bases not matched to a gene. Germline V gene data show CDR1 as SGHDT and CDR2 as YYEEEE. CDR3 region: CASSPGLVKDYEQYF. The DNA of the CDR3 is TGTGCCAGCAGCCCGGGACTAGTGAAGGACTACGAGCAGTACTTC.

This chain uses TRBV10-3 with TRBJ1-5, with TRBD1 identical over 10 bases. CDR1 and CDR2 from the germline V gene are ENHRY and SYGVKD. There are 21 residues in the CDR3. The J segment lost 6 bases and the V segment lost 1 base, leaving 21 bases of the junction unmatched. The DNA of the CDR3 is TGTGCCATCAGTGAGTGGGGACAGGGGACCCGATGGGGCCTATTAGGTCAGCCCCAGCATTTT. Translated, it gives CAISEWGQGTRWGLLGQPQHF.

Points on this clone: The identical CDR3 is also encoded by other nucleotide sequences in the sample. The V gene is TRBV28, the J gene TRBJ1-1, with D perhaps TRBD1 (5 bases). CDR3 length: 14 residues. The germline V and J ends were trimmed by 3 bases and 0 bases, with 8 bases remaining between them. CDR1 is MDHEN and CDR2 is SYDVKM in the germline V gene. The CDR3 region has the DNA TGTGCCAGCAGTTTTGGGGGGATGAACACTGAAGCTTTCTTT. Residues: CASSFGGMNTEAFF.

The V gene is TRBV2, the J gene TRBJ1-1, with 7 bases matching TRBD1. Germline V gene sequence: CDR1 SNHLY, CDR2 FYNNEI. Unmatched junction bases numbered 7, after V lost 6 bases and J lost 0 bases. This CDR3 contains 15 residues. As DNA, the CDR3 is TGTGCCAGCAGCTGGGACAGCGTTATGAACACTGAAGCTTTCTTT. Translated, it gives CASSWDSVMNTEAFF.